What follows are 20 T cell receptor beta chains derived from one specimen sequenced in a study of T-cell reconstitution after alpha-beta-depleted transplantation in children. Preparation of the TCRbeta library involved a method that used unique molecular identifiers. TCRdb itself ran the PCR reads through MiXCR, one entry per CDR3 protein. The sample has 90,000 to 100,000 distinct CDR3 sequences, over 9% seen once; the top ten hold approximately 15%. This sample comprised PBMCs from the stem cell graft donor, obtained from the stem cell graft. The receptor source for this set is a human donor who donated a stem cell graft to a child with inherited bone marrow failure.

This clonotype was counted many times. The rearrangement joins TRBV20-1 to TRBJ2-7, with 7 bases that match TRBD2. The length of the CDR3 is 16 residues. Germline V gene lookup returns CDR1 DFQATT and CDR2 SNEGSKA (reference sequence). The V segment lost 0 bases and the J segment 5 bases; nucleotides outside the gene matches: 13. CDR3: CSARDNLGWLADEQYF. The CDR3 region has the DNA TGCAGTGCTAGAGATAACCTGGGCTGGCTAGCGGACGAGCAGTACTTC.

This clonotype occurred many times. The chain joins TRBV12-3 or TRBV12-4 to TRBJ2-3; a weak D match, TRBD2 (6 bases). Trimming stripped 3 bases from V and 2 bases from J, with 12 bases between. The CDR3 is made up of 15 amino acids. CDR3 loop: CASSFVAGTTDTQYF. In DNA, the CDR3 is TGTGCCAGCAGTTTTGTGGCGGGGACCACAGATACGCAGTATTTT.

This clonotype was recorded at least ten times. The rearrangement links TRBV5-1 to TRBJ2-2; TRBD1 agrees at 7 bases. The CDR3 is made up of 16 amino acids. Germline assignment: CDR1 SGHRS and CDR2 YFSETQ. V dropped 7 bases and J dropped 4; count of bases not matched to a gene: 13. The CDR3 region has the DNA TGCGCCAGCGACCTGGCCCCGGGACAGATCACCGGGGAGCTGTTTTTT. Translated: CASDLAPGQITGELFF.

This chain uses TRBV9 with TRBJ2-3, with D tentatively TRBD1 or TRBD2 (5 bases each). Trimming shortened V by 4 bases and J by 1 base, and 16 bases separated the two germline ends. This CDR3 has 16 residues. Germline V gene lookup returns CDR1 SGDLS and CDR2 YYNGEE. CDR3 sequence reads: CASSLRTGTGTDTQYF. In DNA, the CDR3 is TGTGCCAGCAGCCTCCGGACGGGGACGGGCACAGATACGCAGTATTTT.

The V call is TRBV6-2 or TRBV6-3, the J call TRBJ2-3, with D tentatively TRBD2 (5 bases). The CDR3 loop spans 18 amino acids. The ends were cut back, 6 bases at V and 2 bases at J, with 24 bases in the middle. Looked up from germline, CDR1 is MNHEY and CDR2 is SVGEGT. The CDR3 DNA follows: TGTGCCAGCAGATCGGAGGAACCAAGGTCCCACACCACAGATACGCAGTATTTT. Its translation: CASRSEEPRSHTTDTQYF.

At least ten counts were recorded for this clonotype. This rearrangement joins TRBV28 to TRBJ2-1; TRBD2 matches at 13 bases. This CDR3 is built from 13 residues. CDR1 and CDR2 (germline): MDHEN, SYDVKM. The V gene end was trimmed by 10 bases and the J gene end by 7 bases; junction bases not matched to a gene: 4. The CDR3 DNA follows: TGTGCCACCGGGACTAGCGGGATGAATGAGCAGTTCTTC. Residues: CATGTSGMNEQFF. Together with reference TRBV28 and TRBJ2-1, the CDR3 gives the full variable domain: DVKVTQSSRYLVKRTGEKVFLECVQDMDHENMFWYRQDPGLGLRLIYFSYDVKMKEKGDIPEGYSVSREKKERFSLILESASTNQTSMYLCATGTSGMNEQFFGPGTRLTVL.

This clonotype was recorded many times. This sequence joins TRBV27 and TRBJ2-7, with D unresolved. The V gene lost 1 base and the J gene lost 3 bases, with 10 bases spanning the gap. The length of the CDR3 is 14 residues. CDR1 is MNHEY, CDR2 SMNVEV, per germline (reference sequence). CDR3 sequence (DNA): TGTGCCAGCAGTTTATTTTTTGGTCACTACGAGCAGTACTTC. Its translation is CASSLFFGHYEQYF.

Here the CDR3 reads CASSLFSNTEAFF. CDR3 coding DNA: TGTGCCAGCAGCTTGTTTTCTAACACTGAAGCTTTCTTT. The V gene is TRBV5-4, the J gene TRBJ1-1; D is unclear. Germline V gene lookup returns CDR1 SGHNT and CDR2 YYREEE (reference sequence). V was trimmed by 1 base and J by 2 bases, leaving 6 bases between them. The CDR3 contains 13 residues.

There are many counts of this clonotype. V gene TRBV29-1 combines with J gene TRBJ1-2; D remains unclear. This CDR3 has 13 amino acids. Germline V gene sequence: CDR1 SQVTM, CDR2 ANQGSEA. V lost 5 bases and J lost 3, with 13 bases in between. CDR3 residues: CSVLRDLDYGYTF. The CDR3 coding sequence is TGCAGCGTTCTTCGGGATCTCGACTATGGCTACACCTTC.

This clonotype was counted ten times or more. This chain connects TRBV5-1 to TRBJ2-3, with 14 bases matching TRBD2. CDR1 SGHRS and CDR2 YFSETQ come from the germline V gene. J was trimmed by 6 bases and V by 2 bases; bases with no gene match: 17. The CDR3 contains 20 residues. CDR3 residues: CASSFGLAGGGLWLMDTQYF. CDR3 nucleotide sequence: TGCGCCAGCAGCTTTGGACTAGCGGGGGGCGGCCTCTGGCTTATGGATACGCAGTATTTT.

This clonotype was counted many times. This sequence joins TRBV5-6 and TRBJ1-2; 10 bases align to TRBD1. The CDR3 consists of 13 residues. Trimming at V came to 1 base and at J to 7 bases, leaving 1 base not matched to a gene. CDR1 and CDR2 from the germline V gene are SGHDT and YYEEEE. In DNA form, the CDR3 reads TGTGCCAGCAGCTTGAGGGACAGGGGTGGCTACACCTTC. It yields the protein CASSLRDRGGYTF.

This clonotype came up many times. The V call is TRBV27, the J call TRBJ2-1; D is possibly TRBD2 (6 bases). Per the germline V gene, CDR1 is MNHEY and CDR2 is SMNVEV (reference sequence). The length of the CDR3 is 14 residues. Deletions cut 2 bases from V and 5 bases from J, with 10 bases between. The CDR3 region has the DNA TGTGCCAGCAGTTTAGGGGGGTTCAACAATGAGCAGTTCTTC. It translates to CASSLGGFNNEQFF.

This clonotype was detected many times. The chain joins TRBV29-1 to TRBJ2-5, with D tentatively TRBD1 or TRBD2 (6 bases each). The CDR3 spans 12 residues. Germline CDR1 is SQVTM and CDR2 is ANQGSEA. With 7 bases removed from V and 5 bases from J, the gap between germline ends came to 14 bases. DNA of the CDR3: TGCAGCGCCGACGGGGGCGCGGAGACCCAGTACTTC. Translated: CSADGGAETQYF.

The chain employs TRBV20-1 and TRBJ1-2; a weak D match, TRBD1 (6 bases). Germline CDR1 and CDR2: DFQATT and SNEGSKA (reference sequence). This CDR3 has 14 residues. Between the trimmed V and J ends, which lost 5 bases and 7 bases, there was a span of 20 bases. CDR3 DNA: TGCAGTGCTGTGCAACAGGGAAGTTCATCTGGCTACACCTTC. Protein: CSAVQQGSSSGYTF.

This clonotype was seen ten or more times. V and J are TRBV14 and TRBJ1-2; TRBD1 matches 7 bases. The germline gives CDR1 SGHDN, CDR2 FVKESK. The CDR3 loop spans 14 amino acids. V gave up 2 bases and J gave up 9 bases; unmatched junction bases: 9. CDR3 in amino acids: CASSQPTGFARYTF. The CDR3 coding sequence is TGTGCCAGCAGCCAACCGACAGGGTTCGCGCGCTACACCTTC.

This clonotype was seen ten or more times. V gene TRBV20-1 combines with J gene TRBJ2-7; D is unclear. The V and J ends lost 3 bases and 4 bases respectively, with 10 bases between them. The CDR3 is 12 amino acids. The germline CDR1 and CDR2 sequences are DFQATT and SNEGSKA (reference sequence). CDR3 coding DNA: TGCAGTGCTAGCCTAAGCCAGTACGAGCAGTACTTC. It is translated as CSASLSQYEQYF.

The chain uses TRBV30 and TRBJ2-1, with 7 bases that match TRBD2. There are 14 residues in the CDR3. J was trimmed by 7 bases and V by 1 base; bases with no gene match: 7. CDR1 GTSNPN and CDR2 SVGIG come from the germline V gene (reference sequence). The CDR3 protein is CAWSEGRAGNEQFF. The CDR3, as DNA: TGTGCCTGGAGTGAGGGGAGGGCCGGGAATGAGCAGTTCTTC.

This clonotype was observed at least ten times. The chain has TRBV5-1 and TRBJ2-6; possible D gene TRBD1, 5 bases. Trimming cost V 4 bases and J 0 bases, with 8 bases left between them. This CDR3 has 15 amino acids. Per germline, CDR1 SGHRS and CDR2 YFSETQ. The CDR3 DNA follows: TGCGCCAGCAGCACGCAGGGCTCTGGGGCCAACGTCCTGACTTTC. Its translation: CASSTQGSGANVLTF.

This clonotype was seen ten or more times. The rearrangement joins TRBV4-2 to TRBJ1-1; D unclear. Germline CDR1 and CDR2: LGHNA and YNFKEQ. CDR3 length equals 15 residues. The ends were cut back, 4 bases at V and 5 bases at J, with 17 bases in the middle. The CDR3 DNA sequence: TGTGCCAGCAGCCCCTGGGAGTCATACAAGACTGAAGCTTTCTTT. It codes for CASSPWESYKTEAFF.

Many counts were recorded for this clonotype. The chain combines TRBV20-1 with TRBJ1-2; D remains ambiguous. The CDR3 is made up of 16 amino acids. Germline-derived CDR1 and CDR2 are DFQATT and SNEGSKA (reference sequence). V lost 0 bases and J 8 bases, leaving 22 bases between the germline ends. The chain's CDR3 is CSARESHQEALGGYTF. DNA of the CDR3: TGCAGTGCTAGAGAGAGTCATCAGGAGGCGTTGGGGGGCTACACCTTC.